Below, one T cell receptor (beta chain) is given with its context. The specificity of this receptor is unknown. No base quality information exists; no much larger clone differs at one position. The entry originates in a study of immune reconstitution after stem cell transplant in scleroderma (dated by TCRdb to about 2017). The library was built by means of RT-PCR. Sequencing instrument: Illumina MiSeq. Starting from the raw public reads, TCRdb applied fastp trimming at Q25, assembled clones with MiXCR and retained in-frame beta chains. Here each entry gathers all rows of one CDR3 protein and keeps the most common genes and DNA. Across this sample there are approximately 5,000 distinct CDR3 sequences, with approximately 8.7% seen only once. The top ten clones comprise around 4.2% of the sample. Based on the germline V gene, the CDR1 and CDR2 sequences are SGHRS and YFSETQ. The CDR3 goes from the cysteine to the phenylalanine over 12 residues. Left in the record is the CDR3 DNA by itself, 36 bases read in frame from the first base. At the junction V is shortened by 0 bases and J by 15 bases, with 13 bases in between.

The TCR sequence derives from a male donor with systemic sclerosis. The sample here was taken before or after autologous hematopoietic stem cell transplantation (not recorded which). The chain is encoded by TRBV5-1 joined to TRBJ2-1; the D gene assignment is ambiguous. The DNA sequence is TGCGCCAGCAGCTTGGACCAGATGGAGAGGTTCTTC. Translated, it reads CASSLDQMERFF.